The subject of this entry is one T cell receptor beta chain. As yet, its antigen is unknown. PCR involved 60 Vbeta and 13 Jbeta primers. Data came from immunoSEQ multiplex PCR; TCRdb stores just in-frame clones and leaves some out. This sample yields 100,000 to 150,000 clones, of which 80% to 90% are seen a single time; more than 3.5% belongs to the top ten. This sample is part of a study of cytomegalovirus exposure and HLA in healthy donors. Study-level results: An analysis was carried out at a later point. It showed that HLA-associated TCR beta chains were more clonally expanded than equally common non-associated chains.

This CDR3 has 15 residues. CDR1 is WNHNN, CDR2 SYGVQD, per germline (reference sequence). J lost 4 bases, V lost 1 base, and 4 bases had no gene match. The receptor comes from a woman aged 40 to 49 in good health and CMV-seropositive. Sequenced material: PBMCs. The chain joins TRBV10-1 to TRBJ2-7, with 10 bases lining up with TRBD2. This chain's CDR3 is CASSELASGRYEQYF. The CDR3 bases are TGCGCCAGCAGTGAGTTGGCTAGCGGGAGATACGAGCAGTACTTC.